The clone carrying this T cell receptor (beta chain) was picked up a small number of times. Its antigen is unknown. These data come from a study of T-cell memory formation after mild COVID-19. Constant-segment primers were used for 5'RACE, and the resulting TCR alpha and TCR beta cDNA libraries carried sample barcodes and UMIs. TCRdb redid the calling of the 5' RACE reads with MiXCR, one entry per CDR3 protein. The table includes about 55,000 distinct CDR3 sequences, 8% to 9.5% detected once. The CDR3 contains 16 residues. J gave up 8 bases and V 3 bases, and 9 bases lay outside the gene matches. Germline V gene data show CDR1 as SGHAT and CDR2 as FQNNGV. Findings and caveats of the study: For contracting clones, CD4+ ones sat mainly in CM and EM, CD8+ in EMRA.

Sequencing input: PBMCs or a T cell subset sorted from them (not recorded which). The TCR originated in a man between 18 and 29 years old who had mild COVID-19 (a few samples of this study predate the infection). Cell type and time point are not known. J is TRBJ2-2 and V is TRBV11-2, with 10 bases fitting TRBD2. The CDR3 DNA follows: TGTGCCAGCAGCTTCATAGCGGGGGGCCCTGGAGGGGAGCTGTTTTTT. It encodes CASSFIAGGPGGELFF.